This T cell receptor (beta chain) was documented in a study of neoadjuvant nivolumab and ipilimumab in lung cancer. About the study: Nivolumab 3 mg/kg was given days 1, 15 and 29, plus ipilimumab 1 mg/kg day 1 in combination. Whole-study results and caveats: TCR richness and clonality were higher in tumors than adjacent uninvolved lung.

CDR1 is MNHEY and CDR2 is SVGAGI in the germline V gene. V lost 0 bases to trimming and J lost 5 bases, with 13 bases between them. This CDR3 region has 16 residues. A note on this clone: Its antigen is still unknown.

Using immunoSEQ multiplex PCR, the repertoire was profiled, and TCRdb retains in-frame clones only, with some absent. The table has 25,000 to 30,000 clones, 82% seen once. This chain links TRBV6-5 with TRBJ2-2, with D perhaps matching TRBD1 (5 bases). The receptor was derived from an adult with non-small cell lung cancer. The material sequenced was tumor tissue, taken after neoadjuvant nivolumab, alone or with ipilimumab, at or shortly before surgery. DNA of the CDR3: TGTGCCAGCAGTTACTCGCCTGGCCCAGGGACCGGGGAGCTGTTTTTT. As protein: CASSYSPGPGTGELFF.